This TCR beta chain was found in a study of blood T cell repertoires in COVID-19. Study details: Material from acute and convalescent COVID-19 was sourced from the United States, Italy and Spain.

Seattle participants joined during active infection and were tracked over time. Per the original data handling: Quantification of nucleated cells was approximated via reference gene primer amplification. Repertoires were generated with immunoSEQ multiplex PCR, while TCRdb's copy carries only in-frame clones and drops some. That table furnishes V, J and clone size, whereas the DNA furnished D and trimming. The top ten clones hold under 5% of a sample with some 360,000 clones, more than 70% of them seen once. The sequenced sample was peripheral blood. The TCR comes from a woman aged 60-70 years with COVID-19, enrolled during active disease.

The CDR3 DNA sequence: TGTGCCAGCAGCTTAGCGGTAGCGGGGGCTTATACGCAGTATTTT. Translated: CASSLAVAGAYTQYF. V and J are TRBV7-2 and TRBJ2-3; 9 bases line up with TRBD2. Germline CDR1 SGHTA, CDR2 FQGNSA. Trimming at V came to 0 bases and at J to 7 bases, leaving 5 bases not matched to a gene. There are 15 residues in the CDR3. The full variable domain, with the rest looked up from reference TRBV7-2 and TRBJ2-3, is GAGVSQSPSNKVTEKGKDVELRCDPISGHTALYWYRQSLGQGLEFLIYFQGNSAPDKSGLPSDRFSAERTGGSVSTLTIQRTQQEDSAVYLCASSLAVAGAYTQYFGPGTRLTVL.